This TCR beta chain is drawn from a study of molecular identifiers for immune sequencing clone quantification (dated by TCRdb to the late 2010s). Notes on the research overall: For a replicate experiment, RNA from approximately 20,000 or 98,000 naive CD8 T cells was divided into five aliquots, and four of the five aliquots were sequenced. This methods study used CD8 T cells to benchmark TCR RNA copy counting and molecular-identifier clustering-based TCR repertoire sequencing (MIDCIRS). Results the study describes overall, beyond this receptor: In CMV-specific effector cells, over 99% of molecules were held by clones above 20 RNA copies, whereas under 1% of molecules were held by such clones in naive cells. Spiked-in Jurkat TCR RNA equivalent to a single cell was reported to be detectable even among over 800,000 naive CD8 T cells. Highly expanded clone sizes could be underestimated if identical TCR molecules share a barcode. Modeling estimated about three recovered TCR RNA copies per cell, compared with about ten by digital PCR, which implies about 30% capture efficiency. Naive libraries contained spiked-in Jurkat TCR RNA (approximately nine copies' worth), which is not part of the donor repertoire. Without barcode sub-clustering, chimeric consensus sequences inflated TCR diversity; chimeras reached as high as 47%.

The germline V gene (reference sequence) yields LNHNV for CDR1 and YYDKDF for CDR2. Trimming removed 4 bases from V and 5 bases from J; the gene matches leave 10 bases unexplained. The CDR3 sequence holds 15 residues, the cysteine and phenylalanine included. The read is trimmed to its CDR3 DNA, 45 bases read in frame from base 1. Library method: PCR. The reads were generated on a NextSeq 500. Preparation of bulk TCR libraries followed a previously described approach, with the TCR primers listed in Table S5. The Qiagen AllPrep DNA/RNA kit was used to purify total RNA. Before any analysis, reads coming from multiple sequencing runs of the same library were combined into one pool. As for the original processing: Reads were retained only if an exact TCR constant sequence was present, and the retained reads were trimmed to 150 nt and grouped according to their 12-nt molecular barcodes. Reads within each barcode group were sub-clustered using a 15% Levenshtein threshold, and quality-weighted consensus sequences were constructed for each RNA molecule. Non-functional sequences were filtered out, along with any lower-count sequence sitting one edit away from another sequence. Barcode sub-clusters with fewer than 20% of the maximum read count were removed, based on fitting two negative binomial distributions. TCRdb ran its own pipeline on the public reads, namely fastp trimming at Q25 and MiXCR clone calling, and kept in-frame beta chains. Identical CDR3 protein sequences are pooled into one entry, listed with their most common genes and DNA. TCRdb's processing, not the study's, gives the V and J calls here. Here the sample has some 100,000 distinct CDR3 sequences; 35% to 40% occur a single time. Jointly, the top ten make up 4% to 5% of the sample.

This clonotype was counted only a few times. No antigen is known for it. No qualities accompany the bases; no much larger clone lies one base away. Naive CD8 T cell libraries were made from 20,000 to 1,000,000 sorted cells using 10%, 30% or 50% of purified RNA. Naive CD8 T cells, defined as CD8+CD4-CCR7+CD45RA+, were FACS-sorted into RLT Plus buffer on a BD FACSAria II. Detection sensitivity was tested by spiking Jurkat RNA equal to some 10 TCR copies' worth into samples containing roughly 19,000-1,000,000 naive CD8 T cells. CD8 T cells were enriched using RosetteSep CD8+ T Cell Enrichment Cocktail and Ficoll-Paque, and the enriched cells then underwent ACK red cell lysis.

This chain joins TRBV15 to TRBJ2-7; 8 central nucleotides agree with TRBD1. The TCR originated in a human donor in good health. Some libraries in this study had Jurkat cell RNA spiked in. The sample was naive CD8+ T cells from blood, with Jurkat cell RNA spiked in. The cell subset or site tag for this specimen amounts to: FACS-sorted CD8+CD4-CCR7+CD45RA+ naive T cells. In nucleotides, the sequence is TGTGCCACCAGCATCGACAGGGGTCCCCGGGACGAGCAGTACTTC. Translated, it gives CATSIDRGPRDEQYF.